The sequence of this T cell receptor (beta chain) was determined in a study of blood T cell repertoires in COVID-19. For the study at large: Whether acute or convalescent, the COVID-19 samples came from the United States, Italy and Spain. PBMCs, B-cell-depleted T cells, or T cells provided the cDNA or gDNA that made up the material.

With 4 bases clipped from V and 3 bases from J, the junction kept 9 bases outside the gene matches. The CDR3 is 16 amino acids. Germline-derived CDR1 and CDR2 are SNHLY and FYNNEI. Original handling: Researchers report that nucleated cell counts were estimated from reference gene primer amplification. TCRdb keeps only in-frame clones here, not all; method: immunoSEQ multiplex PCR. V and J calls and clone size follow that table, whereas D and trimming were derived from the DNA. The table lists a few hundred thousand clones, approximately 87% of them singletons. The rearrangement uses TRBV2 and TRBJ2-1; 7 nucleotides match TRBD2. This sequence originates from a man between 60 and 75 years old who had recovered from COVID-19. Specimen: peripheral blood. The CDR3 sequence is CASSGLQGGSYNEQFF. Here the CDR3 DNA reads TGTGCCAGCAGTGGACTACAAGGCGGGAGCTACAATGAGCAGTTCTTC.